This T cell receptor (beta chain) was captured by sequencing in a study of PD-1 blockade in classical Hodgkin lymphoma. Study at large: It was nivolumab at 3 mg/kg, given intravenously every 2 weeks, that patients received.

TCRdb's copy holds only in-frame clones and misses some; the assay was immunoSEQ multiplex PCR. The sample carries tens of thousands of clones, about 83% recorded once. The CDR3 runs to 15 residues. V was trimmed by 3 bases and J by 0 bases, leaving 11 bases between them. Looked up from germline, CDR1 is LNHDA and CDR2 is SQIVND (reference sequence). Time point defined: cycle 4 day 1 (C4D1), after six to seven weeks of nivolumab. Each patient experienced a relapse that followed autologous stem cell transplantation, and brentuximab vedotin exposure varied. This clone appeared a few times. Antigen: not known. Study-level results: CD8+ TCR diversity did not rise significantly by C4D1, unlike CD4+. Why repertoires differed is undefined; disease activity or prior therapy possibly contributed.

The clonotype comes from a human donor with classical Hodgkin lymphoma. The chain joins TRBV19 to TRBJ1-2; no firm D call. The input for sequencing was peripheral blood mononuclear cells (PBMCs), taken before the fourth cycle of nivolumab. The CDR3 nucleotides are TGTGCCAGTAGTATCTCCCCGAGCTCTAACTATGGCTACACCTTC. This codes for CASSISPSSNYGYTF.